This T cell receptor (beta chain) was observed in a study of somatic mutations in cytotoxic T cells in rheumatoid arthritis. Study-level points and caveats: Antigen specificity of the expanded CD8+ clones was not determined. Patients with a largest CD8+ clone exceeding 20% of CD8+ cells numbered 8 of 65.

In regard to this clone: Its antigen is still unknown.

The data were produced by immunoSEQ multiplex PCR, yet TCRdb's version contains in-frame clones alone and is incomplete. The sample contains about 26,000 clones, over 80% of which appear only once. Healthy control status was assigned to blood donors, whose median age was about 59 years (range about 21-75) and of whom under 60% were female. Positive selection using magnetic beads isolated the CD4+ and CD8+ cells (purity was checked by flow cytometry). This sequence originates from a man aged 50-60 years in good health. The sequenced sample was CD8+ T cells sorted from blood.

CDR3 region: CSVFFSGYTF. CDR3 coding DNA: TGCAGCGTCTTCTTTTCTGGCTACACCTTC. This sequence joins TRBV29-1 and TRBJ1-2; D is unresolved. The V end lost 6 bases, the J end lost 7 bases, and 9 bases lay between the germline ends. This CDR3 contains 10 residues. Per the germline V gene, CDR1 is SQVTM and CDR2 is ANQGSEA.